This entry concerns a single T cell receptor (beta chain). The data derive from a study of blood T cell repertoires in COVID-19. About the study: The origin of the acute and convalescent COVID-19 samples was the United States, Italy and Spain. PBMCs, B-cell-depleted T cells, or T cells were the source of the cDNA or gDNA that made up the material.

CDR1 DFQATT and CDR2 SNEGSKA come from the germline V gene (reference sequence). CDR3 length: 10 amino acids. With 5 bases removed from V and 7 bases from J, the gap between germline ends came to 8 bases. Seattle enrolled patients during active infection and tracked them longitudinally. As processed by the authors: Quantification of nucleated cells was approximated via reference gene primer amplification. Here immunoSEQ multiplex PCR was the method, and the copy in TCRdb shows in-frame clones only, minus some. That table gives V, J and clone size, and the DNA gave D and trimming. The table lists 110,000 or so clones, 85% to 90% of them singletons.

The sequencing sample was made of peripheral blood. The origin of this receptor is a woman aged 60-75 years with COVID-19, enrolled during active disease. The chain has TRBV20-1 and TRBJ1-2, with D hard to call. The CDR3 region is CSARPGGYTF. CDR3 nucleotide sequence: TGCAGTGCTCGACCGGGTGGCTACACCTTC.